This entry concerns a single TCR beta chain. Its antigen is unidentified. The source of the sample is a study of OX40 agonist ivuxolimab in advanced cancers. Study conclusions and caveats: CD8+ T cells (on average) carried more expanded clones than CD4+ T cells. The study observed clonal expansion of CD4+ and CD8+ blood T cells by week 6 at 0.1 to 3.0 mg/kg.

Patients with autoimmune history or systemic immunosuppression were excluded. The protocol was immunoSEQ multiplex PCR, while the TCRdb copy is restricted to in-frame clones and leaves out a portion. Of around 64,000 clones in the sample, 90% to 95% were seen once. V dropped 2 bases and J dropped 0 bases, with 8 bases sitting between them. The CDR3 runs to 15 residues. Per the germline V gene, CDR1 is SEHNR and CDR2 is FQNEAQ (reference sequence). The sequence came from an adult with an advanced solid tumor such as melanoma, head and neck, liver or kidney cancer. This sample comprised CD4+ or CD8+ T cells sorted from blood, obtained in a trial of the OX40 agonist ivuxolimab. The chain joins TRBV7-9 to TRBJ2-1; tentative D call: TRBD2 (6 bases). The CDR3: CASSLTGGSYNEQFF. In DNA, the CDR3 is TGTGCCAGCAGCTTAACCGGGGGCTCCTACAATGAGCAGTTCTTC.